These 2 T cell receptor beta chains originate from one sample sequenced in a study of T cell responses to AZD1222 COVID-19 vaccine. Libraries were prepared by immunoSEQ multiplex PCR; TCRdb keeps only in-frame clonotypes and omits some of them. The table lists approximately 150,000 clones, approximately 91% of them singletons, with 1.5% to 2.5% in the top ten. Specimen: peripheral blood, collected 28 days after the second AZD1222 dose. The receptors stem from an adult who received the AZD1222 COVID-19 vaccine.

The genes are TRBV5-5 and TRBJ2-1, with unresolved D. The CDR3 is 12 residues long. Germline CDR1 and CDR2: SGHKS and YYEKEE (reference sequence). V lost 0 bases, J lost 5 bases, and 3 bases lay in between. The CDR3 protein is CASSLVNNEQFF. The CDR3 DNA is TGTGCCAGCAGCTTGGTGAACAATGAGCAGTTCTTC.

This CDR3 is CASTPQWGLYANYGYTF. The CDR3 nucleotides are TGTGCCAGCACTCCCCAATGGGGCCTCTATGCAAACTATGGCTACACCTTC. This chain joins TRBV2 and TRBJ1-2, with D perhaps matching TRBD1 (5 bases). This CDR3 is built from 17 residues. Germline values: CDR1 SNHLY, CDR2 FYNNEI. V dropped 7 bases and J dropped 2 bases, with 23 bases sitting between them.